A selection of T cell receptor beta chains follows, all from one sample in a study of cytomegalovirus exposure and HLA in healthy donors. The repertoire was sequenced with immunoSEQ multiplex PCR; TCRdb's copy has only in-frame clones and lacks some. The sample has a few hundred thousand clones, 65% to 80% seen once; the top ten hold about 0.22%. The sequenced material came from PBMCs. Receptors were obtained from a girl aged 2 to 10 in good health and CMV-seronegative. Both conserved end residues are part of each CDR3. Each record gives: V gene, clone size, D gene, J gene, CDR3 protein, CDR3 DNA. D genes are given only for firm matches. Expanded clones get a size class; other rows say once, few or many, or leave the size out.

TRBV19,few,TRBD2,TRBJ2-7,CASRNSGGHEQYF,TGTGCCAGTAGAAACAGCGGGGGCCACGAGCAGTACTTC
TRBV7-9,.,.,TRBJ1-4,CASSPGQTIWSEKLFF,TGTGCCAGCAGCCCTGGACAGACCATCTGGTCGGAAAAACTGTTTTTT
TRBV2,.,.,TRBJ1-2,CASLLTGLPSF,TGTGCCAGCCTTCTGACAGGACTTCCCAGCTTC
TRBV7-3,few,TRBD2,TRBJ2-3,CASSSGGLSPRQYF,TGTGCCAGCAGTAGCGGGGGGCTTTCTCCCCGGCAGTATTTT
TRBV19,.,.,TRBJ1-2,CASSARGRGGYTF,TGTGCCAGTAGTGCCAGGGGAAGAGGAGGCTACACCTTC
TRBV18,once,TRBD1,TRBJ1-2,CASSPGTGGGYTF,TGTGCCAGCTCACCCGGGACAGGGGGTGGCTACACCTTC
TRBV5-4,few,TRBD1,TRBJ2-7,CASSSQGVSPNEQYF,TGTGCCAGCAGCTCCCAGGGGGTAAGCCCGAACGAGCAGTACTTC
TRBV5-1,once,.,TRBJ1-3,CASSLVTGNTIYF,TGCGCCAGCAGCTTGGTAACTGGAAACACCATATATTTT
TRBV2,once,TRBD1,TRBJ1-1,CASRNRGQNTEAFF,TGTGCCAGCAGGAACAGGGGTCAGAACACTGAAGCTTTCTTT
TRBV29-1,.,.,TRBJ1-4,CSVEDITRGEKLFF,TGCAGCGTTGAAGATATCACTAGAGGTGAAAAACTGTTTTTT
TRBV9,.,TRBD2,TRBJ2-3,CASSEGGGAADTQYF,TGTGCCAGCAGCGAGGGCGGGGGGGCGGCAGATACGCAGTATTTT
TRBV7-9,.,.,TRBJ1-3,CASSTNRFSGNTIYF,TGTGCCAGCAGCACAAACAGATTCTCTGGAAACACCATATATTTT
TRBV6-5,.,.,TRBJ2-3,CASSSSQGTDTQYF,TGTGCCAGCAGCTCTTCCCAGGGGACAGATACGCAGTATTTT
TRBV5-6,few,.,TRBJ2-6,CASSATGANVLTF,TGTGCCAGCAGCGCGACAGGGGCCAACGTCCTGACTTTC
TRBV18,.,TRBD2,TRBJ2-7,CASSRGLAGGTYEQYF,TGTGCCAGCTCACGGGGACTAGCGGGAGGAACCTACGAGCAGTACTTC
TRBV5-1,.,.,TRBJ2-7,CASSVGSENEQYF,TGCGCCAGCAGCGTAGGAAGCGAGAACGAGCAGTACTTC
TRBV14,.,.,TRBJ2-1,CASSQERLAYNEQFF,TGTGCCAGCAGCCAAGAGAGACTAGCCTACAATGAGCAGTTCTTC
TRBV30,.,TRBD1,TRBJ2-4,CAWSVRGQGPYWAKNIQYF,TGTGCCTGGAGTGTGCGGGGACAGGGGCCCTATTGGGCCAAAAACATTCAGTACTTC
TRBV7-2,.,TRBD1,TRBJ1-1,CASSRRTGAEAFF,TGTGCCAGCAGCCGGAGGACAGGGGCTGAAGCTTTCTTT
TRBV5-6,.,TRBD2,TRBJ2-1,CASSLNGRAINEQFF,TGTGCCAGCAGCTTGAACGGGAGGGCCATCAATGAGCAGTTCTTC
TRBV2,.,TRBD1,TRBJ1-5,CASRPDRGANQPQHF,TGTGCCAGCAGGCCGGACAGGGGAGCAAATCAGCCCCAGCATTTT
TRBV7-2,.,.,TRBJ1-1,CASSLEGGTTEAFF,TGTGCCAGCAGCTTAGAGGGGGGGACCACTGAAGCTTTCTTT
TRBV18,.,.,TRBJ2-7,CASSLGLDYEQYF,TGTGCCAGCTCCCTTGGACTTGACTACGAGCAGTACTTC
TRBV5-1,.,.,TRBJ2-3,CASSFRSQPDTQYF,TGCGCCAGCAGCTTCCGGTCCCAACCAGATACGCAGTATTTT
TRBV2,once,.,TRBJ1-1,CASSEDRAANTEAFF,TGTGCCAGCAGTGAAGACAGGGCGGCGAACACTGAAGCTTTCTTT
TRBV27,.,TRBD1,TRBJ2-3,CASSAGQVTTDTQYF,TGTGCCAGCAGCGCGGGACAGGTGACCACAGATACGCAGTATTTT
TRBV5-6,.,.,TRBJ2-2,CASRSGESGWTGELFF,TGTGCCAGCAGGTCAGGGGAGTCGGGATGGACCGGGGAGCTGTTTTTT
TRBV4-1,.,TRBD1,TRBJ1-5,CASSQLGTGDQPQHF,TGCGCCAGCAGCCAACTCGGGACAGGAGATCAGCCCCAGCATTTT
TRBV9,.,.,TRBJ1-1,CASSVAGNTEAFF,TGTGCCAGCAGCGTAGCAGGGAACACTGAAGCTTTCTTT
TRBV7-9,.,TRBD2,TRBJ2-1,CASSETGGPANEQFF,TGTGCCAGCAGCGAGACGGGAGGGCCGGCGAATGAGCAGTTCTTC
TRBV5-6,.,.,TRBJ2-5,CASSLGANSGETQYF,TGTGCCAGCAGCTTAGGGGCGAATTCGGGAGAGACCCAGTACTTC
TRBV7-9,.,.,TRBJ1-3,CASSSSQGFGNTIYF,TGTGCCAGCAGCTCCTCGCAGGGTTTTGGAAACACCATATATTTT